This TCR beta chain was captured in a study of shared clonotypes between healthy human individuals. General study points: Relative to memory subsets, naive subsets generally showed larger estimated richness. Non-shared clonotypes showed lower generation probabilities than clonotypes common to all four donors.

Germline lookup yields CDR1 SEHNR and CDR2 FQNEAQ (reference sequence). V lost 2 bases to trimming and J lost 5 bases; unmatched junction nucleotides: 2. The CDR3 extends over 13 amino acids. The test was conducted at deep level. Profiling relied on immunoSEQ multiplex PCR, and the TCRdb table lists in-frame clones only, not all of them. The sample has over a million clones; roughly 98.5% are singletons. About this clone itself: Its antigen is unidentified. Other DNA sequences of this sample code for an identical CDR3.

Naive CD4+ cells were CD45RA-selected; the remaining cells were memory. V is TRBV7-9 and J is TRBJ2-5, with 7 bases identical to TRBD2. Specimen: naive CD4+ T cells sorted from blood. Subset indicated: CD45RA+ positively selected. The receptor's source is a man in his thirties or forties in good health. In DNA, the CDR3 is TGTGCCAGCAGCTTACGCGGGAGTGAGACCCAGTACTTC. This gives the protein CASSLRGSETQYF.